The 9 T cell receptor beta chains in this list originate from one sample, sequenced in a study of blood T cell repertoires in COVID-19. Repertoires were generated with immunoSEQ multiplex PCR, while TCRdb's copy carries only in-frame clones and drops some. The profile shows 180,000 or so clones, over 75% of them singletons. The sample was peripheral blood. These TCRs come from a man in his forties with active or convalescent COVID-19.

J is TRBJ1-1 and V is TRBV5-4; 9 bases align to TRBD1. Unmatched junction bases numbered 12, after V lost 7 bases and J lost 5 bases. This CDR3 spans 15 amino acids. Germline values: CDR1 SGHNT, CDR2 YYREEE (reference sequence). The CDR3 DNA follows: TGTGCCAGCGGAAACAGGGGGCTGATTAGGACTGAAGCTTTCTTT. This sequence encodes CASGNRGLIRTEAFF.

V gene TRBV10-2 combines with J gene TRBJ1-1; 7 nucleotides line up with TRBD1. CDR1 WSHSY and CDR2 SAAADI come from the germline V gene. V lost 4 bases, J lost 6 bases, and 8 bases stayed unmatched. This CDR3 contains 14 residues. CDR3 sequence (DNA): TGCGCCAGCAGTGTAGGGGGGACAGTCTCTGAAGCTTTCTTT. This codes for CASSVGGTVSEAFF.

CDR3 nucleotides: TGTGCCAGCAGCGGGACAGGGGGGCAGCCCCAGCATTTT. Its protein is CASSGTGGQPQHF. The chain uses TRBV7-2 and TRBJ1-5, with TRBD1 identical over 11 bases. From germline, CDR1 is SGHTA and CDR2 FQGNSA. Trimming at V came to 5 bases and at J to 7 bases, leaving 1 base not matched to a gene. This CDR3 has 13 amino acids.

The chain links TRBV28 to TRBJ2-7, with D unresolved. Germline V CDR1 and CDR2: MDHEN, SYDVKM. The CDR3 runs to 12 residues. The V gene lost 5 bases and the J gene lost 9 bases, with 14 bases spanning the gap. The CDR3 sequence: CASSQPLVLQYF. The CDR3 nucleotides read TGTGCCAGCAGTCAGCCCCTAGTATTGCAGTACTTC. The full variable domain, in which reference TRBV28 and TRBJ2-7 provide the parts outside the CDR3, is DVKVTQSSRYLVKRTGEKVFLECVQDMDHENMFWYRQDPGLGLRLIYFSYDVKMKEKGDIPEGYSVSREKKERFSLILESASTNQTSMYLCASSQPLVLQYFGPGTRLTVT.

The V and J genes are TRBV3-1 (or the pseudogene TRBV3-2) and TRBJ2-1; a possible D gene is TRBD2 (6 bases). V lost 0 bases and J 14 bases, leaving 11 bases between the germline ends. Germline CDR1 and CDR2: LGHDT and YNNKEL (reference sequence). CDR3 length equals 12 residues. For the CDR3, the DNA is TGTGCCAGCAGCCAAGACGGAGGGGTAGAGTTCTTC. Encoded protein: CASSQDGGVEFF.

J is TRBJ1-1 and V is TRBV30, with 8 bases that match TRBD1. V was clipped by 2 bases and J by 1 base; unmatched bases: 12. This CDR3 region has 17 residues. Per germline, CDR1 GTSNPN and CDR2 SVGIG (reference sequence). CDR3 sequence (DNA): TGTGCCTGGAGTCAGACGCATTCCGGGACAGGGAACACTGAAGCTTTCTTT. Its translation: CAWSQTHSGTGNTEAFF.

This clone was detected many times. V gene TRBV4-2 combines with J gene TRBJ2-1, with 9 positions matching TRBD2. The germline CDR1 and CDR2 sequences are LGHNA and YNFKEQ. Trimming at V came to 0 bases and at J to 11 bases, leaving 11 bases not matched to a gene. CDR3 length equals 16 residues. The DNA for the CDR3 is TGTGCCAGCAGCCAAGATCAAGCAGCGGGGGGACCCAAGCAGTTCTTC. Translating gives CASSQDQAAGGPKQFF.

The chain uses TRBV4-3 and TRBJ1-4, with a possible D match to TRBD1 (5 bases). This CDR3 region has 16 residues. In germline, CDR1 is LGHNA, CDR2 YSLEER. V was pared by 0 bases and J by 3 bases, with 11 bases between. The chain's CDR3 is CASSQEGGVANEKLFF. CDR3 in DNA: TGCGCCAGCAGCCAAGAGGGAGGGGTGGCTAATGAAAAACTGTTTTTT.

V gene TRBV7-8 combines with J gene TRBJ1-1; D unresolved. The V end lost 7 bases, the J end lost 1 base, and 7 bases lay between the germline ends. Germline V gene lookup returns CDR1 SGHVS and CDR2 FQNEAQ. The CDR3 totals 12 residues. This CDR3 reads CASTAGNTEAFF. DNA of the CDR3: TGTGCCAGCACCGCGGGGAACACTGAAGCTTTCTTT.